This TCR beta chain is from a study of OX40 agonist ivuxolimab in advanced cancers. A note on the overall study: The costimulatory receptor OX40 (CD134) was targeted by ivuxolimab, a fully human IgG2 agonistic monoclonal antibody. Of the approximately 54 patients in dose escalation, about 20 had hepatocellular carcinoma, roughly 15 had melanoma, 9 had renal cell carcinoma and 9 had head and neck cancer. Peripheral TCRbeta sequencing was intended to test whether TCR sequence diversity was altered and clonal T-cell expansion was caused by ivuxolimab. The monotherapy dose-escalation portion (N = 52 patients) of the phase I ivuxolimab trial is reported in the paper. Intravenous ivuxolimab was administered to patients every 2 weeks at six dose levels: 0.01, 0.1, 0.3, 1.5, 3 and 10 mg/kg. Prior anti-PD-1, anti-PD-L1 or anti-CTLA-4 therapy was permitted, and 35% to 40% of dose-escalation patients had received checkpoint inhibitors. In the dose-escalation cohort, around four fifths of patients were male, and the mean age was around 60 years, with a range of 23 to 79. Three dose-escalation patients achieved partial responses, one with hepatocellular carcinoma and two with cutaneous melanoma.

Genomic DNA was extracted from sorted cells for sequencing of the TCRbeta CDR3 region. The immunoSEQ Assay was used for sequencing of TCRbeta CDR3 regions. This is the immuneACCESS table as TCRdb keeps it, with only in-frame sequences that have V and J called. A part of the clones is gone; compared with another copy, unresolved V genes explain less than half, and the rest is unexplained. The sample table records over 60,000 clones; around 88% of these occur just once. Clones ranked in the top ten supply 0.7% to 1% of the sample. The trial excluded patients who had a history of autoimmune disease or who were on systemic immunosuppression. Peripheral blood for TCR sequencing was collected from all dose cohorts at baseline, on cycle 4 day 1, and on cycle 7 day 1. The samples were drawn from a first-in-human, open-label, multicenter phase I dose-escalation trial of ivuxolimab. Adults with locally advanced or metastatic melanoma, renal cell, hepatocellular, or head and neck squamous cell carcinoma were enrolled in the trial. Before TCR sequencing, CD4+ and CD8+ T cells were separately sorted from peripheral blood.

On the study overall, not on this receptor specifically: In the 0.1-3.0 mg/kg groups, partial responders had among the lowest normalized peripheral clonal expansion, particularly in CD8+ T cells. Low levels of normalized T-cell clonal expansion were also seen in some patients who did not respond. At doses from 0.1 to 3.0 mg/kg, clonal expansion was seen in both CD4+ and CD8+ blood T cells between baseline and week 6. After ivuxolimab, more expanded clones were found on average in CD8+ T cells than in CD4+ T cells. Antigen specificity was not determined for the clonally expanded peripheral T cells.

Details on this clone: Its specific antigen is unknown. It has no much larger one-base neighbor in the sample; base qualities were not kept.

In the germline V gene (reference sequence), CDR1 corresponds to SGHKS and CDR2 to YYEKEE. V and J are truncated by 4 bases and 5 bases respectively, leaving an intervening sequence of 14 bases. Reading from cysteine to phenylalanine, the CDR3 counts 14 amino acids. CDR3 DNA is the only sequence kept; it has 42 bases, read in frame from the first base. The chain was built from TRBV5-5 and TRBJ2-3; TRBD2 might be the D gene, on 6 matching bases. The input for sequencing was CD4+ or CD8+ T cells sorted from blood, taken in a trial of the OX40 agonist ivuxolimab. This clonotype was obtained from an adult with an advanced solid tumor such as melanoma, head and neck, liver or kidney cancer. The base sequence is TGTGCCAGCAGCAGGGCTAGCGACGGAGATACGCAGTATTTT. Protein translation: CASSRASDGDTQYF.